These T cell receptor beta chains were read from a single sample in a study of cytomegalovirus exposure and HLA in healthy donors. Some clones are missing from TCRdb's copy, which holds only in-frame ones; the method was immunoSEQ multiplex PCR. The table has about 150,000 clones, 80% seen once. The sample was PBMCs. The receptors shown here come from a man under 40 in good health and CMV-seropositive. CDR3s include the opening cysteine and the closing phenylalanine or tryptophan. The D gene is left open where the match is weak. A clone size is listed for some rows: how often the clone was seen (once, few, many), or a class if it is expanded.

d_call | v_call | clone_size | cdr3_aa
TRBD2 | TRBV4-2 | few | CASSQESRGGAREQYF
TRBD1 | TRBV6-6 | few | CASSPGTGRYEQYF
TRBD2 | TRBV7-9 | NA | CASSKPTSGRIQETQYF
NA | TRBV6-6 | many | CASSLSGDYMNTEAFF
TRBD1 | TRBV5-4 | once | CASSLSTGALGEQYF
NA | TRBV6-6 | NA | CASSYSYRGGAGELFF
NA | TRBV6-5 | few | CASSYSEGAGYTF
TRBD1 | TRBV5-4 | NA | CASSLGDRKSYNEQFF
NA | TRBV28 | few | CASHTPGRQNQPQHF
TRBD1 | TRBV7-2 | NA | CASSLRQGQTEASF
NA | TRBV6-1 | NA | CASSVSGASMLGYSYNEQFF
TRBD1 | TRBV5-5 | NA | CASSGTGGTYEQYF
TRBD1 | TRBV27 | few | CASSPGPGQGARGYTF
TRBD2 | TRBV19 | NA | CASFPRTSGRVSSYNEQFF
NA | TRBV7-9 | once | CASSFSGPLFF
TRBD1 | TRBV25-1 | few | CASTRQGSNQPQHF
NA | TRBV11-2 | NA | CASSSYTKETQYF
TRBD2 | TRBV5-1 | NA | CASSNAGGGGETQYF
TRBD1 | TRBV15 | NA | CATSRGQGLSGNTIYF
NA | TRBV9 | NA | CASSPRTGNYGYTF
NA | TRBV6-5 | NA | CASTAGVENTEAFF
TRBD1 | TRBV5-6 | NA | CASSFGTGIYEQYF
NA | TRBV25-1 | NA | CASSVVGGDTEAFF